This T cell receptor (beta chain) was obtained from a study of shared clonotypes between healthy human individuals. The authors distributed each subset's genomic DNA evenly over several immunoSEQ plates. Replicate PCRs for sorted subsets used 200 to 250 ng DNA; this equaled about 30,000 T cell genomes. Assay: immunoSEQ multiplex PCR; the TCRdb copy retains only in-frame clones and omits some. Of roughly 1,100,000 clones in the sample, about 80% were seen once. At least ten counts were recorded for this clone. CDR3 length equals 14 residues. The germline V gene encodes CDR1 SQVTM and CDR2 ANQGSEA. The J segment lost 4 bases and the V segment lost 4 bases, leaving 4 bases of the junction unmatched.

The chain recombines TRBV29-1 with TRBJ2-1; 10 nucleotides match TRBD2. The sequenced sample was memory CD4+ T cells sorted from blood. Subset described: CD45RA-negative fraction. This receptor was obtained from a man younger than 35 in good health. The CDR3 region is CSVGGTSAYNEQFF. The CDR3 region has the DNA TGCAGCGTTGGGGGGACTAGCGCATACAATGAGCAGTTCTTC.